This passage covers 9 T cell receptor beta chains from one sample sequenced in a study of T cell repertoires in cytomegalovirus infection. No antigens are known for them. One entry per CDR3 protein results from TCRdb running MiXCR on the reads. The table includes about half a million distinct CDR3 sequences, under 45% detected once. The sample in question was cultured PBMCs, obtained from culture after CMV antigen stimulation. These receptors were collected from a human donor in good health (CMV status not recorded). Some clones in this sample may be carry-over from other donors' samples.

This clonotype occurred many times. CDR3: CASSPWTGGTEAFF. The DNA of the CDR3 is TGTGCCAGCAGCCCGTGGACAGGGGGCACTGAAGCTTTCTTT. The V gene is TRBV7-8, the J gene TRBJ1-1; 10 bases fit TRBD1. The germline gives CDR1 SGHVS, CDR2 FQNEAQ. Trimming took 5 bases from V and 4 from J; bases not matched to a gene: 4. The CDR3 totals 14 residues.

In its sample, this clonotype was seen a few times. V and J are TRBV5-4 and TRBJ1-5; D perhaps matches TRBD1 (5 bases). Germline lookup yields CDR1 SGHNT and CDR2 YYREEE (reference sequence). V was clipped by 5 bases and J by 3 bases, with 6 bases between them. The CDR3 runs 12 residues. The CDR3 spells CASRTANQPQHF. The CDR3 DNA reads TGTGCCAGCAGGACAGCCAATCAGCCCCAGCATTTT.

Of note for this clonotype: Mismatch with germline at one junction end may stem from a read error. The V and J genes are TRBV7-2 and TRBJ1-4; possible D gene TRBD1, 6 bases. This CDR3 is 16 amino acids long. Germline CDR1 SGHTA, CDR2 FQGNSA. The DNA of the CDR3 is TGTGCCAGGAGCTTAGGGGGGTCGGGGGTGGGTGAAAAACTGTTTTTT. As protein: CARSLGGSGVGEKLFF. Full variable domain (missing parts from reference TRBV7-2 and TRBJ1-4): GAGVSQSPSNKVTEKGKDVELRCDPISGHTALYWYRQSLGQGLEFLIYFQGNSAPDKSGLPSDRFSAERTGGSVSTLTIQRTQQEDSAVYLCARSLGGSGVGEKLFFGSGTQLSVL.

This clonotype has ten or more counts. This rearrangement joins TRBV7-2 to TRBJ2-7; 7 nucleotides agree with TRBD2. Trimming took 5 bases from V and 1 from J; bases not matched to a gene: 5. The germline V gene encodes CDR1 SGHTA and CDR2 FQGNSA. CDR3 size: 14 residues. CDR3 sequence (DNA): TGTGCCAGCAGCCGCGGGAGCGATTCCTACGAGCAGTACTTC. Translation: CASSRGSDSYEQYF.

The chain links TRBV5-4 to TRBJ1-6; possible D gene TRBD1, 5 bases. The V end lost 0 bases, the J end lost 9 bases, and 19 bases lay between the germline ends. CDR1 and CDR2 from the germline V gene are SGHNT and YYREEE (reference sequence). This CDR3 has 17 residues. The CDR3 sequence: CASSLAPPRQTSSPLHF. The CDR3 nucleotides are TGTGCCAGCAGCTTGGCTCCCCCTAGACAGACGTCTTCACCCCTCCACTTT.

The gene calls are TRBV6-5 and TRBJ2-7; 9 bases fit TRBD2. Looked up from germline, CDR1 is MNHEY and CDR2 is SVGAGI. Unmatched junction bases numbered 10, after V lost 6 bases and J lost 4 bases. The CDR3 has 15 residues. The CDR3 sequence: CASSLRRGGAYEQYF. The CDR3 DNA reads as TGTGCCAGCAGCCTCCGGCGGGGGGGCGCGTACGAGCAGTACTTC.

This clonotype showed up just a few times. The chain uses TRBV12-3 or TRBV12-4 and TRBJ2-5; 9 nucleotides match TRBD1. V shed 4 bases and J 3 bases; nucleotides not matched to a gene: 3. This CDR3 contains 14 residues. This chain's CDR3 is CASSSWDREETQYF. The CDR3 coding sequence is TGTGCCAGCAGTTCGTGGGACAGGGAAGAGACCCAGTACTTC.

This rearrangement joins TRBV5-1 to TRBJ2-6, with a possible D match to TRBD2 (6 bases). Trimming stripped 0 bases from V and 2 bases from J, with 9 bases between. The CDR3 totals 16 residues. CDR1 and CDR2 from the germline V gene are SGHRS and YFSETQ. The CDR3 loop reads CASSLAGGPGANVLTF. The DNA for the CDR3 is TGCGCCAGCAGCTTGGCCGGGGGTCCTGGGGCCAACGTCCTGACTTTC.

This clonotype has a handful of counts. The chain uses TRBV7-6 and TRBJ2-4; 10 bases line up with TRBD1. The V segment lost 11 bases and the J segment 0 bases; nucleotides outside the gene matches: 10. The CDR3 runs 16 residues. CDR1 SGHVS and CDR2 FNYEAQ come from the germline V gene. CDR3 nucleotide sequence: TGTGCCCGGGACAGGGGATTTCTGATAGCCAAAAACATTCAGTACTTC. It codes for CARDRGFLIAKNIQYF. Filled out from reference TRBV7-6 and TRBJ2-4, the complete variable domain reads GAGVSQSPRYKVTKRGQDVALRCDPISGHVSLYWYRQALGQGPEFLTYFNYEAQQDKSGLPNDRFSAERPEGSISTLTIQRTEQRDSAMYRCARDRGFLIAKNIQYFGAGTRLSVL.